The 29 T cell receptor beta chains in this list originate from one sample, sequenced in a study of CD8 T cells in ankylosing spondylitis. Via MiXCR, TCRdb re-called the 5' RACE reads, giving one row per CDR3 protein. The sample consists of about 160,000 distinct CDR3 sequences, approximately 20% of them appearing once. The source material was blood, either unsorted or a sorted T cell fraction (not recorded which). The receptors stem from a male donor with ankylosing spondylitis or in good health (not recorded which).

A few counts support this clonotype. The CDR3, as DNA: TGTGCCAGCAGTTTATCAGGGTTCCACGAGCAGTACTTC. Translated, it gives CASSLSGFHEQYF. V usage is TRBV28 and J usage is TRBJ2-7; D perhaps matches TRBD1 (5 bases). The germline V gene encodes CDR1 MDHEN and CDR2 SYDVKM. There are 13 residues in the CDR3. The V and J ends lost 1 base and 5 bases respectively, with 9 bases between them.

This clonotype has at least ten counts. The chain employs TRBV5-1 and TRBJ1-2; D unclear. There are 16 residues in the CDR3. The V end lost 4 bases, the J end lost 5 bases, and 21 bases lay between the germline ends. From germline, CDR1 is SGHRS and CDR2 YFSETQ. CDR3 region: CASSPIGRTAGYGYTF. CDR3 bases: TGCGCCAGCAGCCCGATTGGACGTACGGCTGGGTATGGCTACACCTTC.

This clonotype has ten or more counts. This sequence joins TRBV28 and TRBJ2-5, with a weak D call TRBD1 (5 bases). CDR1 is MDHEN, CDR2 SYDVKM, per germline. V shed 7 bases and J shed 1 base, with 10 bases lying between them. The CDR3 is 13 residues long. DNA for the CDR3: TGTGCCAGCATTGGGGCCCTCCAAGAGACCCAGTACTTC. Amino acid sequence: CASIGALQETQYF.

This clonotype was seen only a few times. V is TRBV20-1 and J is TRBJ1-5, with a possible D match to TRBD1 (6 bases). The CDR3 is 15 amino acids. The V gene lost 0 bases and the J gene lost 1 base, with 10 bases spanning the gap. CDR1 and CDR2 (germline): DFQATT, SNEGSKA (reference sequence). The chain's CDR3 is CSARDWDISNQPQHF. The CDR3, as DNA: TGCAGTGCTAGAGATTGGGACATCAGCAATCAGCCCCAGCATTTT.

This clonotype came up many times. This chain links TRBV4-1 with TRBJ2-3; D might be TRBD2 (5 bases). This CDR3 contains 16 residues. CDR1 MGHRA and CDR2 YSYEKL come from the germline V gene. V shed 1 base and J shed 2 bases, with 13 bases lying between them. In DNA, the CDR3 is TGCGCCAGCAGCCAAGGCGTTAGCGCCAACACAGATACGCAGTATTTT. Its protein is CASSQGVSANTDTQYF.

The chain recombines TRBV24-1 with TRBJ2-1; D is uncertain. Trimming took off 3 bases at V and 2 bases at J, with 13 bases between the two ends. Germline V CDR1 and CDR2: KGHDR, SFDVKD. The CDR3 runs to 16 residues. The CDR3 DNA follows: TGTGCCACCAGTGATCGGGCGGACCTCACCTACAATGAGCAGTTCTTC. It codes for CATSDRADLTYNEQFF.

In its sample, this clonotype was seen once. The J gene is TRBJ1-1, the V gene TRBV20-1, with TRBD1 as a possible D gene (6 bases). CDR1 is DFQATT and CDR2 is SNEGSKA in the germline V gene (reference sequence). The germline V and J ends were trimmed by 6 bases and 3 bases, with 11 bases remaining between them. This CDR3 is built from 12 residues. In DNA, the CDR3 is TGCAGTGCCACAAAGGGGGACACTGAAGCTTTCTTT. Translated, it gives CSATKGDTEAFF.

This clonotype was detected ten times or more. The chain joins TRBV6-1 to TRBJ2-2; TRBD2 matches 9 bases. The CDR3 length is 16 residues. From germline, CDR1 is MNHNS and CDR2 SASEGT. V was pared by 7 bases and J by 6 bases, with 12 bases of the junction left unmatched. The DNA of the CDR3 is TGTGCCAGCACCCCCTCGCAAATAGCGGGAGCCGGGGAGCTGTTTTTT. This encodes CASTPSQIAGAGELFF.

This clonotype was recorded a few times. V gene TRBV19 combines with J gene TRBJ1-1, with D hard to call. The CDR3 consists of 17 residues. Germline CDR1 and CDR2: LNHDA and SQIVND (reference sequence). Trimming stripped 8 bases from V and 4 bases from J, with 26 bases between. The CDR3 coding sequence is TGTGCCAGTCGGAGGATTGGTGTTGCCGGTGGAGGCACTGAAGCTTTCTTT. Its translation: CASRRIGVAGGGTEAFF.

This clonotype was counted ten times or more. The chain is built from TRBV3-1 and TRBJ2-1, with 9 bases lining up with TRBD1. Trimming at V came to 7 bases and at J to 14 bases, leaving 9 bases not matched to a gene. The V gene's germline CDR1 is LGHDT and CDR2 YNNKEL (reference sequence). The CDR3 consists of 12 residues. DNA for the CDR3: TGTGCCAGCACAGGGTACGGGGACAGGGAGTTCTTC. Protein product: CASTGYGDREFF.

This clonotype was seen ten or more times. A junction end diverges from the germline sequence, so it may reflect a read error. The gene calls are TRBV20-1 and TRBJ2-3, with a weak D call TRBD2 (6 bases). CDR1 is DFQATT, CDR2 SNEGSKA, per germline (reference sequence). The CDR3 length is 13 residues. The CDR3 reads CSARLTSRDTQYF. CDR3 nucleotide sequence: TGCAGTGCTAGACTTACTAGCAGAGATACGCAGTATTTT.

The chain combines TRBV5-1 with TRBJ1-2; unclear D gene. Trimming pared 1 base from V and 2 bases from J, leaving 6 bases between. Germline CDR1 is SGHRS and CDR2 is YFSETQ. CDR3 size: 13 residues. CDR3 DNA: TGCGCCAGCAGCTTGACAGCGAACTATGGCTACACCTTC. It encodes CASSLTANYGYTF.

The chain joins TRBV20-1 to TRBJ1-2, with 12 bases fitting TRBD1. Trimming removed 0 bases from V and 7 bases from J; junction bases left unmatched: 6. The CDR3 extends over 15 amino acids. CDR1 and CDR2 from the germline V gene are DFQATT and SNEGSKA (reference sequence). CDR3 DNA: TGCAGTGCTAGAGATGGGGGACAGGGGGCAAGTGGCTACACCTTC. Translation: CSARDGGQGASGYTF.

This clonotype was seen repeatedly, ten times or more. The chain is built from TRBV12-3 or TRBV12-4 and TRBJ2-2; D is perhaps TRBD2 (5 bases). V was clipped by 6 bases and J by 3 bases, with 8 bases between them. The CDR3 sequence is 13 residues long. The CDR3 nucleotides read TGTGCCAGCAGCCGGGATTACACCGGGGAGCTGTTTTTT. Its translation is CASSRDYTGELFF.

This clonotype was recorded a few times. This rearrangement joins TRBV10-3 to TRBJ1-1, with D unresolved. Germline V gives CDR1 ENHRY, CDR2 SYGVKD. The CDR3 is made up of 12 amino acids. The V and J ends lost 2 bases and 2 bases respectively, with 3 bases between them. The CDR3 DNA reads TGTGCCATCAGTGAGGGCAACACTGAAGCTTTCTTT. Translating gives CAISEGNTEAFF.

This clonotype occurred many times. The chain is built from TRBV20-1 and TRBJ1-5, with D uncertain. The CDR3 runs to 11 residues. Trimming took off 0 bases at V and 4 bases at J, with 1 base between the two ends. Per the germline V gene, CDR1 is DFQATT and CDR2 is SNEGSKA (reference sequence). The CDR3 sequence is CSARENQPQHF. CDR3 nucleotides: TGCAGTGCTAGAGAAAATCAGCCCCAGCATTTT.

V usage is TRBV5-1 and J usage is TRBJ1-1; D might be TRBD1 (5 bases). This CDR3 has 14 amino acids. Germline values: CDR1 SGHRS, CDR2 YFSETQ. V dropped 1 base and J dropped 2 bases, with 9 bases sitting between them. The CDR3 bases are TGCGCCAGCAGCTTGACAGGTTCCAACACTGAAGCTTTCTTT. As protein: CASSLTGSNTEAFF. The full variable domain, with the rest looked up from reference TRBV5-1 and TRBJ1-1, is KAGVTQTPRYLIKTRGQQVTLSCSPISGHRSVSWYQQTPGQGLQFLFEYFSETQRNKGNFPGRFSGRQFSNSRSEMNVSTLELGDSALYLCASSLTGSNTEAFFGQGTRLTVV.

This clonotype has a count of ten or more. The chain has TRBV28 and TRBJ1-4, with D possibly being TRBD1 (6 bases). Germline-derived CDR1 and CDR2 are MDHEN and SYDVKM. The CDR3 length is 14 residues. The ends were cut back, 3 bases at V and 3 bases at J, with 8 bases in the middle. CDR3 residues: CASSFGGPNEKLFF. Written as DNA, the CDR3 is TGTGCCAGCAGTTTCGGGGGGCCTAATGAAAAACTGTTTTTT.

This clonotype was recorded at least ten times. The gene calls are TRBV12-3 or TRBV12-4 and TRBJ2-7, with 12 nucleotides matching TRBD2. The CDR3 extends over 15 amino acids. The V gene end was trimmed by 5 bases and the J gene end by 3 bases; junction bases not matched to a gene: 5. The chain's CDR3 is CASSAGTSGRYEQYF. The DNA of the CDR3 is TGTGCCAGCAGTGCCGGGACTAGCGGGCGCTACGAGCAGTACTTC.

This clonotype was seen more than once but under ten times. The V and J genes are TRBV3-1 and TRBJ2-7, with TRBD2 matching over 11 bases. The V gene's germline CDR1 is LGHDT and CDR2 YNNKEL (reference sequence). This CDR3 spans 16 amino acids. V shed 4 bases, J shed 4 bases, and the junction held 9 bases outside the gene matches. CDR3 DNA: TGTGCCAGCAGCCTCCCGGGCGCTAGCGGGAGGTACGAGCAGTACTTC. Its protein is CASSLPGASGRYEQYF.

The chain has TRBV20-1 and TRBJ2-7; 7 bases fit TRBD1. This CDR3 has 12 residues. Unmatched junction bases numbered 9, after V lost 6 bases and J lost 7 bases. Germline CDR1 and CDR2: DFQATT and SNEGSKA (reference sequence). CDR3 sequence (DNA): TGCAGTGCCCCTAGACAGGGCGAGGAGCAGTACTTC. This translates into CSAPRQGEEQYF.

Concerning this clonotype itself: The junction and the germline gene differ at one end; a read error may be behind it. The J gene is TRBJ1-1, the V gene TRBV7-2; 7 positions match TRBD1. The CDR3 loop spans 13 amino acids. The V gene's germline CDR1 is SGHTA and CDR2 FQGNSA. Here the CDR3 reads CASSVDRATLSSF. The CDR3, as DNA: TGTGCCAGCAGCGTAGACAGGGCAACCCTGTCTTCCTTT.

This clonotype turned up a few times. V gene TRBV9 combines with J gene TRBJ2-3; D not certain. The CDR3 covers 14 residues. The germline V gene encodes CDR1 SGDLS and CDR2 YYNGEE. Trimming pared 4 bases from V and 8 bases from J, leaving 17 bases between. The CDR3 region is CASSPQLASGTQYF. CDR3 bases: TGTGCCAGCAGCCCTCAACTGGCGTCGGGTACGCAGTATTTT.

This clonotype was recorded many times. This chain connects TRBV14 to TRBJ2-6; D might be TRBD1 (5 bases). Germline V lookup: CDR1 SGHDN, CDR2 FVKESK. Trimming left V 7 bases short and J 4 bases short, with 8 bases between. This CDR3 spans 13 amino acids. The CDR3 region has the DNA TGTGCCAGCACCCGACAGGGGGCCAACGTCCTGACTTTC. Translation gives CASTRQGANVLTF.

Many counts were recorded for this clonotype. This chain connects TRBV29-1 to TRBJ2-7; D not resolved. The V end was cut by 2 bases, the J end by 0 bases, with 5 bases between. CDR3 length: 12 residues. The germline gives CDR1 SQVTM, CDR2 ANQGSEA. The CDR3 here is CSVEQSSYEQYF. The CDR3 DNA sequence: TGCAGCGTTGAACAGAGCTCCTACGAGCAGTACTTC.

To note about this clonotype: Given a much more abundant clone one base away, this may be a read error. This chain links TRBV24-1 with TRBJ2-1; 9 bases align to TRBD1. The junction had 8 bases not matched to a gene; V was cut back by 3 bases and J by 6 bases. The germline V gene has CDR1 KGHDR and CDR2 SFDVKD. There are 16 residues in the CDR3. The CDR3 DNA is TGTGCCACCAGTGATCGACCGGGACAGGGCTGCAATGAGCAGTTCTTC. This translates into CATSDRPGQGCNEQFF.

This clonotype was picked up a small number of times. The CDR3 is CASSGNIGELFF. As DNA, the CDR3 is TGTGCCAGCAGCGGTAATATCGGGGAGCTGTTTTTT. V is TRBV9 and J is TRBJ2-2, with D unresolved. The CDR3 is made up of 12 amino acids. Trimming left V 3 bases short and J 7 bases short, with 7 bases between. Germline V CDR1 and CDR2: SGDLS, YYNGEE. Full variable domain (missing parts from reference TRBV9 and TRBJ2-2): DSGVTQTPKHLITATGQRVTLRCSPRSGDLSVYWYQQSLDQGLQFLIQYYNGEERAKGNILERFSAQQFPDLHSELNLSSLELGDSALYFCASSGNIGELFFGEGSRLTVL.

Ten or more counts support this clonotype. The chain carries TRBV29-1 and TRBJ2-7, with 8 positions matching TRBD1. Unmatched junction bases numbered 6, after V lost 4 bases and J lost 4 bases. The CDR3 runs to 13 residues. The germline gives CDR1 SQVTM, CDR2 ANQGSEA. CDR3 loop: CSVVWTGLYEQYF. For the CDR3, the DNA is TGCAGCGTTGTTTGGACAGGGCTGTACGAGCAGTACTTC.

This chain joins TRBV3-1 and TRBJ2-7; 7 bases agree with TRBD1. The CDR3 is 15 residues long. Per germline, CDR1 LGHDT and CDR2 YNNKEL (reference sequence). The V gene end was trimmed by 2 bases and the J gene end by 5 bases; junction bases not matched to a gene: 9. The CDR3 here is CASSQTPGQRNEQYF. In DNA, the CDR3 is TGTGCCAGCAGCCAAACCCCGGGACAGCGCAACGAGCAGTACTTC.